This paragraph reports one TCR beta chain. The source of the sample is a study of blood T cell repertoires in COVID-19. Authors' methods: How many nucleated cells were present was estimated from reference gene primer amplification. Produced via immunoSEQ multiplex PCR; TCRdb's table is partial and in-frame only. V and J calls and clone size come straight from that table; D and trimming were deduced from the DNA. The data contain approximately 300,000 clones, approximately 90% of them seen just once; the ten biggest clones take up about 4%. Trimming took 0 bases from V and 1 from J, leaving 19 bases between them. This CDR3 region has 18 residues. Germline V gene lookup returns CDR1 SGHRS and CDR2 YFSETQ.

The chain is built from TRBV5-1 and TRBJ1-2; tentative D call: TRBD1 (6 bases). This receptor was obtained from a woman aged 40 to 50 with acute or convalescent COVID-19. What was sequenced was peripheral blood. CDR3 residues: CASSLVSGVNPLNYGYTF. The CDR3 nucleotides are TGCGCCAGCAGCTTGGTTTCAGGGGTCAACCCACTTAACTATGGCTACACCTTC.